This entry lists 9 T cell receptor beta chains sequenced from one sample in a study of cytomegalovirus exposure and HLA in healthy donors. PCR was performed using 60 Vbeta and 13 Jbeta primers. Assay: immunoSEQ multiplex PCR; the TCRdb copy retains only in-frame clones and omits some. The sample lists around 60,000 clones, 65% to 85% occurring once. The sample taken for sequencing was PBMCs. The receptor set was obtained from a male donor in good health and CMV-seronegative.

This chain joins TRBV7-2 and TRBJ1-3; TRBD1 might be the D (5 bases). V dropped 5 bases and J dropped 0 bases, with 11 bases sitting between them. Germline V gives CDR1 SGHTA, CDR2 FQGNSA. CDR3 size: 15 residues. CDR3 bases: TGTGCCAGCAGCATGGGACTGCTCTCTGGAAACACCATATATTTT. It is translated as CASSMGLLSGNTIYF.

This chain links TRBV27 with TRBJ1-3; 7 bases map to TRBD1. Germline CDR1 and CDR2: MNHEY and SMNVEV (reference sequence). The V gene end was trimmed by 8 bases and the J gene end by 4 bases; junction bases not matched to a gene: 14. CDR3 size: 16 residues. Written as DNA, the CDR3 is TGTGCCAGCTCCTCCGGGGGTGGGACAGACGGAAACACCATATATTTT. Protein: CASSSGGGTDGNTIYF.

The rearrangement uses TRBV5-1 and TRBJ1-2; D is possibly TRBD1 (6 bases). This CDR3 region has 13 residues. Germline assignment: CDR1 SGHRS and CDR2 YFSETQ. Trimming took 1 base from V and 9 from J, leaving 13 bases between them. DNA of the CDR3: TGCGCCAGCAGCTTGTCGACAGGCGATAGCTACACCTTC. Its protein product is CASSLSTGDSYTF. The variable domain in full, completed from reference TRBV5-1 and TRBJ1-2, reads KAGVTQTPRYLIKTRGQQVTLSCSPISGHRSVSWYQQTPGQGLQFLFEYFSETQRNKGNFPGRFSGRQFSNSRSEMNVSTLELGDSALYLCASSLSTGDSYTFGSGTRLTVV.

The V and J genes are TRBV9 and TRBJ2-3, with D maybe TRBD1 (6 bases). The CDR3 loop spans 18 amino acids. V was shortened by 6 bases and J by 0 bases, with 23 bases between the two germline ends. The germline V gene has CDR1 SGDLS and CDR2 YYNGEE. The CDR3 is CASNGKGFQGISTDTQYF. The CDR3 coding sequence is TGTGCCAGCAACGGAAAGGGATTCCAGGGGATCAGCACAGATACGCAGTATTTT.

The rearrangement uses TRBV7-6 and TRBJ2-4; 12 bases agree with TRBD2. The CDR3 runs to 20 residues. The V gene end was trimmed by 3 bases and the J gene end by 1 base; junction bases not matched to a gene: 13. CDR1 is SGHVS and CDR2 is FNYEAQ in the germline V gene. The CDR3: CASSFPQTSGGNGAKNIQYF. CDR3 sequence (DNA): TGTGCCAGCAGCTTCCCCCAGACTAGCGGGGGAAATGGGGCCAAAAACATTCAGTACTTC.

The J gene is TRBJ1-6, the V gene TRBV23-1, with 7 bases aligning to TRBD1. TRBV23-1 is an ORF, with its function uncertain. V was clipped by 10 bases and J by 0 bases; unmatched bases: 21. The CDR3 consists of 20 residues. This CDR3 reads CAILPPDRRGGSSYNSPLHF. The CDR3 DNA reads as TGCGCCATCCTACCGCCGGACAGGCGAGGGGGAAGCTCCTATAATTCACCCCTCCACTTT.

In nucleotides, the CDR3 is TGTGCCTGGACCCCTTTGTCTAGCAATCAGCCCCAGCATTTT. Its protein is CAWTPLSSNQPQHF. The chain has TRBV30 and TRBJ1-5; D not certain. The CDR3 runs 14 residues. The germline V gene encodes CDR1 GTSNPN and CDR2 SVGIG (reference sequence). The V gene lost 4 bases and the J gene lost 0 bases, with 10 bases spanning the gap.

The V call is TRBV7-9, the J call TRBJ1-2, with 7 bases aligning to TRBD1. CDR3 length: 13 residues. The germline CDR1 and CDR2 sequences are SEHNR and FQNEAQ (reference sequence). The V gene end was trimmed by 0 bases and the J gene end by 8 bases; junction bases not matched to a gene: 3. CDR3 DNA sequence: TGTGCCAGCAGCTTAGCTACAGGGGTCGGCTACACCTTC. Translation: CASSLATGVGYTF.

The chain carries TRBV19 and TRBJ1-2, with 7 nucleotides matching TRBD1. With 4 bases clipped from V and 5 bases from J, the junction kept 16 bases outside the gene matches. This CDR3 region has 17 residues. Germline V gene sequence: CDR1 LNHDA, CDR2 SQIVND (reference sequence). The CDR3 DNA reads TGTGCCAGTAGTACAGGGGACAGAGTCCTCCTGGGGTATGGCTACACCTTC. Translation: CASSTGDRVLLGYGYTF. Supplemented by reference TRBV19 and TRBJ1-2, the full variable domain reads DGGITQSPKYLFRKEGQNVTLSCEQNLNHDAMYWYRQDPGQGLRLIYYSQIVNDFQKGDIAEGYSVSREKKESFPLTVTSAQKNPTAFYLCASSTGDRVLLGYGYTFGSGTRLTVV.